Shown below are 8 T cell receptor beta chains from a single sample sequenced in a study of T cell repertoires in cytomegalovirus infection. No cognate antigen is known for these TCRs. TCRdb reprocessed the reads with MiXCR, giving one entry per CDR3 protein. The repertoire holds about 830,000 distinct CDR3 sequences, with around a third as singletons. This material consisted of cultured CD8+ T cells from PBMCs, taken from culture after CMV antigen stimulation. The source of these receptors is a human donor in good health (CMV status not recorded). Some clones in this sample may be carry-over from other donors' samples.

Notes on this clonotype: At one end, the junction sequence differs from germline, possibly due to a read error. The chain carries TRBV10-3 and TRBJ1-5, with D tentatively TRBD1 (6 bases). The CDR3 sequence is 14 residues long. Germline V gene data show CDR1 as ENHRY and CDR2 as SYGVKD. The CDR3 reads CAISGQYSNQHQHF. DNA for the CDR3: TGTGCCATCTCTGGACAGTATAGCAATCAGCACCAGCATTTT.

This clonotype was seen at least ten times. V usage is TRBV7-8 and J usage is TRBJ2-4; a possible D gene is TRBD1 (6 bases). V lost 5 bases and J lost 7, with 21 bases in between. From germline, CDR1 is SGHVS and CDR2 FQNEAQ. This CDR3 is 16 amino acids long. DNA of the CDR3: TGTGCCAGCAGCCAAGGACAGAGGGACGGTGGGAACATTCAGTACTTC. Translating gives CASSQGQRDGGNIQYF.

This clonotype has ten or more counts. The V call is TRBV7-2, the J call TRBJ2-4; the match to TRBD1 covers 9 bases. CDR3 length equals 17 residues. Germline V lookup: CDR1 SGHTA, CDR2 FQGNSA. J lost 0 bases, V lost 3 bases, and 6 bases had no gene match. DNA for the CDR3: TGTGCCAGCAGCTTTGGGCGACAGGGGGGAGCCAAAAACATTCAGTACTTC. Its translation is CASSFGRQGGAKNIQYF.

This clonotype was recorded at least ten times. V gene TRBV7-2 combines with J gene TRBJ2-5; D might be TRBD2 (6 bases). The CDR3 length is 14 residues. Trimming took 6 bases from V and 1 from J, leaving 12 bases between them. Looked up from germline, CDR1 is SGHTA and CDR2 is FQGNSA. The CDR3 DNA reads TGTGCCAGCAGTTCGGTGGGGGGCCAAGAGACCCAGTACTTC. This sequence encodes CASSSVGGQETQYF.

The chain combines TRBV11-2 with TRBJ2-3; 7 nucleotides align to TRBD2. Losses at the gene ends were 3 bases for V and 10 bases for J; bases not matched to a gene: 4. The CDR3 sequence is 12 residues long. Germline values: CDR1 SGHAT, CDR2 FQNNGV. The CDR3 nucleotides are TGTGCCAGCAGCTTGGGGGGGTTGGCGCAGTATTTT. Encoded protein: CASSLGGLAQYF.

The rearrangement links TRBV7-8 to TRBJ2-5, with D possibly being TRBD2 (5 bases). Germline CDR1 reads SGHVS; CDR2 reads FQNEAQ. The CDR3 runs 14 residues. V was trimmed by 4 bases and J by 4 bases, leaving 13 bases between them. CDR3 sequence: CASSWPQAGETQYF. CDR3 nucleotide sequence: TGTGCCAGCAGCTGGCCCCAGGCGGGAGAGACCCAGTACTTC.

This chain links TRBV4-1 with TRBJ2-3, with a tentative D call TRBD2 (5 bases). The V and J ends lost 0 bases and 3 bases respectively, with 7 bases between them. CDR3 size: 14 residues. Germline lookup yields CDR1 MGHRA and CDR2 YSYEKL. The chain's CDR3 is CASSQDTGTDTQYF. CDR3 coding DNA: TGCGCCAGCAGCCAAGACACGGGAACAGATACGCAGTATTTT.

The gene calls are TRBV5-6 and TRBJ2-3; the match to TRBD2 covers 12 bases. V trimming: 3 bases; J trimming: 5 bases; junction bases outside the gene matches: 4. Per the germline V gene, CDR1 is SGHDT and CDR2 is YYEEEE. This CDR3 spans 15 amino acids. The CDR3 DNA is TGTGCCAGCAGCTGCTGGACTAGCGGGGTAGATACGCAGTATTTT. Protein: CASSCWTSGVDTQYF.